The 27 T cell receptor beta chains below were found in one sample sequenced in a study of beta chain features in type 1 diabetes. Antigens for these TCRs are unknown. Sequenced material consisted of expressed TCRB transcripts (all of the isolated RNA was reverse transcribed). The protocol was immunoSEQ multiplex PCR, while the TCRdb copy is restricted to in-frame clones and leaves out a portion. The sample lists about 650,000 clones; roughly an eighth were seen once. General study results and limits: Moderate yet significant TCRB CDR3 shortening was seen in Type 1 diabetes patients in all four CD4+ subsets.

Sequences were obtained from naive CD4+ T cells from blood. Receptor source: a man aged 30 to 39 with type 1 diabetes.

This chain uses TRBV29-1 with TRBJ2-6; the D gene is possibly TRBD1 (5 bases). The CDR3 is made up of 17 amino acids. Looked up from germline, CDR1 is SQVTM and CDR2 is ANQGSEA. The V gene lost 4 bases and the J gene lost 0 bases, with 16 bases spanning the gap. The CDR3 here is CSVVGDRVLSGANVLTF. DNA of the CDR3: TGCAGCGTTGTGGGTGACAGAGTCCTCTCTGGGGCCAACGTCCTGACTTTC.

This clone appeared a few times. V is TRBV5-4 and J is TRBJ1-6, with D unresolved. CDR3 length: 15 residues. The germline CDR1 and CDR2 sequences are SGHNT and YYREEE (reference sequence). Trimming shortened V by 0 bases and J by 7 bases, and 11 bases separated the two germline ends. CDR3 protein: CASSLDGRSNSPLHF. The CDR3, as DNA: TGTGCCAGCAGCTTGGACGGCAGGTCAAATTCACCCCTCCACTTT.

This chain links TRBV23-1 with TRBJ1-6; D remains ambiguous. TRBV23-1 is identified as an open reading frame with a role that is uncertain. V shed 5 bases and J shed 7 bases, with 21 bases lying between them. This CDR3 spans 17 amino acids. This chain's CDR3 is CASSLAQMAGGNSPLHF. CDR3 coding DNA: TGCGCCAGCAGTTTGGCCCAGATGGCGGGCGGGAATTCACCCCTCCACTTT.

This sequence joins TRBV7-3 and TRBJ2-2; no reliable D call. Germline-derived CDR1 and CDR2 are SGHTA and FQGTGA. The CDR3 is 15 residues long. The germline V and J ends were trimmed by 5 bases and 6 bases, with 16 bases remaining between them. The CDR3 sequence is CASSPRVDEAGELFF. The CDR3 DNA reads as TGTGCCAGCAGCCCCCGGGTTGACGAGGCCGGGGAGCTGTTTTTT.

Turning to this clone: Being one base from a much bigger clone, this may be a read error. The V and J genes are TRBV7-8 and TRBJ1-5, with 7 positions matching TRBD1. This CDR3 contains 13 residues. Germline CDR1 reads SGHVS; CDR2 reads FQNEAQ. V was pared by 6 bases and J by 1 base, with 0 bases of the junction left unmatched. CDR3 DNA sequence: TGTGCCAGCAGACAGGGGAGCAATCAGCCCCAGCATTTT. Encoded protein: CASRQGSNQPQHF.

This clone showed up just a few times. This chain joins TRBV5-1 and TRBJ2-1; 8 nucleotides match TRBD2. Germline assignment: CDR1 SGHRS and CDR2 YFSETQ. This CDR3 comprises 14 residues. V was pared by 4 bases and J by 6 bases, with 6 bases of the junction left unmatched. The CDR3 protein is CASSPGLVVNEQFF. The CDR3 DNA reads TGCGCCAGCAGCCCGGGACTAGTAGTCAATGAGCAGTTCTTC.

The J gene is TRBJ1-4, the V gene TRBV29-1; tentative D call: TRBD1 (6 bases). Trimming removed 3 bases at V and 7 bases at J, with 12 bases between. Germline loops: CDR1 SQVTM, CDR2 ANQGSEA. This CDR3 is built from 13 residues. CDR3 in DNA: TGCAGCGTTGAGAACAGGGCTTGTGAAAAACTGTTTTTT. It encodes CSVENRACEKLFF.

This chain joins TRBV7-3 and TRBJ2-3, with TRBD1 matching over 7 bases. Germline-derived CDR1 and CDR2 are SGHTA and FQGTGA. With V trimmed by 5 bases and J by 4 bases, 3 bases remained unmatched. The CDR3 extends over 13 amino acids. This chain's CDR3 is CASSQGGSDTQYF. CDR3 coding DNA: TGTGCCAGCAGCCAAGGGGGCTCAGATACGCAGTATTTT.

V gene TRBV19 combines with J gene TRBJ1-2; 7 bases line up with TRBD1. The CDR3 is 13 amino acids. V shed 10 bases and J 3 bases; nucleotides not matched to a gene: 8. Per the germline V gene, CDR1 is LNHDA and CDR2 is SQIVND (reference sequence). The CDR3 nucleotides are TGTGCCACCTCAACAGGGGACGACTATGGCTACACCTTC. As protein: CATSTGDDYGYTF.

The chain couples TRBV7-2 to TRBJ1-4; D is unresolved. Germline loops: CDR1 SGHTA, CDR2 FQGNSA. The CDR3 runs to 15 residues. V was cut by 1 base and J by 12 bases, with 18 bases left in between. The CDR3 DNA sequence: TGTGCCAGCAGCTTAGAGGCCCGCTCCTGGGTGGAACTGTTTTTT. Amino acids: CASSLEARSWVELFF.

The chain links TRBV10-1 to TRBJ2-7; D unresolved. V was shortened by 2 bases and J by 3 bases, with 8 bases between the two germline ends. Germline CDR1 reads WNHNN; CDR2 reads SYGVQD (reference sequence). The CDR3 has 13 residues. CDR3 sequence reads: CASSEDVLYEQYF. DNA for the CDR3: TGCGCCAGCAGTGAGGACGTCCTCTACGAGCAGTACTTC.

The rearrangement joins TRBV7-2 to TRBJ2-5; D is undetermined. V was trimmed by 3 bases and J by 5 bases, leaving 10 bases between them. This CDR3 is 13 amino acids long. The V gene's germline CDR1 is SGHTA and CDR2 FQGNSA. CDR3 region: CASSLGIVETQYF. In DNA, the CDR3 is TGTGCCAGCAGCTTGGGGATTGTGGAGACCCAGTACTTC.

The genes are TRBV30 and TRBJ1-6; D uncertain. There are 14 residues in the CDR3. V lost 1 base and J lost 4, with 8 bases in between. CDR1 is GTSNPN and CDR2 is SVGIG in the germline V gene (reference sequence). CDR3 region: CAWSAESYNSPLHF. CDR3 sequence (DNA): TGTGCCTGGAGTGCGGAGTCGTATAATTCACCCCTCCACTTT.

This clone was counted a few times. The CDR3 sequence: CASSSQRGSSYEQYF. The CDR3 nucleotides read TGTGCCAGCAGCTCCCAGCGGGGAAGCTCCTACGAGCAGTACTTC. The chain uses TRBV11-2 and TRBJ2-7; 7 bases are shared with TRBD2. Unmatched junction bases numbered 6, after V lost 4 bases and J lost 0 bases. The CDR3 has 15 amino acids. Germline CDR1 and CDR2: SGHAT and FQNNGV.

This clone was seen more than once but under ten times. The rearrangement links TRBV25-1 to TRBJ1-2; tentatively, D is TRBD1 (6 bases). The length of the CDR3 is 13 residues. Between the trimmed V and J ends, which lost 6 bases and 2 bases, there was a span of 10 bases. CDR1 is MGHDK, CDR2 SYGVNS, per germline. CDR3 DNA sequence: TGTGCCAGCAGCGACGACAGGAACTATGGCTACACCTTC. Its translation is CASSDDRNYGYTF.

The J gene is TRBJ2-1, the V gene TRBV10-3, with D possibly matching TRBD2 (5 bases). The CDR3 runs 17 residues. Per the germline V gene, CDR1 is ENHRY and CDR2 is SYGVKD. V lost 4 bases and J 5 bases, leaving 21 bases between the germline ends. CDR3 DNA sequence: TGTGCCATCAGTGGCTCAGGACTTCCCGATTGGAACAATGAGCAGTTCTTC. Translating gives CAISGSGLPDWNNEQFF.

The chain has TRBV10-3 and TRBJ1-1; maybe TRBD1 (5 bases). The germline V gene has CDR1 ENHRY and CDR2 SYGVKD. V was clipped by 4 bases and J by 4 bases, with 16 bases between them. The CDR3 extends over 15 amino acids. The CDR3 protein is CAISGGRQTRTEAFF. The CDR3 DNA follows: TGTGCCATCAGTGGAGGGAGACAGACGCGCACTGAAGCTTTCTTT.

This clone showed up just a few times. The gene calls are TRBV29-1 and TRBJ1-2, with TRBD1 as a possible D gene (6 bases). This CDR3 is 17 amino acids long. V was trimmed by 0 bases and J by 8 bases, leaving 25 bases between them. In germline, CDR1 is SQVTM, CDR2 ANQGSEA. Written as DNA, the CDR3 is TGCAGCGTTGAAGATCCCCGGGGAAGGGGGTCCCCTTGGGGCTACACCTTC. Its protein is CSVEDPRGRGSPWGYTF.

This clone was seen a handful of times. V usage is TRBV7-2 and J usage is TRBJ1-1; D call uncertain. V lost 2 bases to trimming and J lost 1 base, with 5 bases between them. This CDR3 comprises 13 residues. Germline CDR1 reads SGHTA; CDR2 reads FQGNSA. The CDR3 nucleotides read TGTGCCAGCAGCTTACTGGGGAACACTGAAGCTTTCTTT. Translated: CASSLLGNTEAFF.

The rearrangement uses TRBV5-1 and TRBJ2-3, with no clear D. From germline, CDR1 is SGHRS and CDR2 YFSETQ. This CDR3 comprises 11 residues. V gave up 5 bases and J gave up 4 bases, with 5 bases separating them. The CDR3 loop is CASRGPDTQYF. In DNA, the CDR3 is TGCGCCAGCAGGGGCCCAGATACGCAGTATTTT.

This chain uses TRBV4-3 with TRBJ1-6, with D possibly matching TRBD1 (5 bases). This CDR3 comprises 15 residues. V dropped 6 bases and J dropped 7 bases, with 16 bases sitting between them. Germline V gives CDR1 LGHNA, CDR2 YSLEER. The CDR3 protein is CASREGPQANSPLHF. Written as DNA, the CDR3 is TGCGCCAGCAGGGAGGGACCGCAGGCGAATTCACCCCTCCACTTT.

V gene TRBV7-8 combines with J gene TRBJ2-5; unclear D gene. V was cut by 10 bases and J by 3 bases, with 9 bases left in between. The germline V gene has CDR1 SGHVS and CDR2 FQNEAQ. CDR3 length: 11 residues. In DNA, the CDR3 is TGTGCCATTGGCCAGGAAGAGACCCAGTACTTC. Translating it yields CAIGQEETQYF.

The chain uses TRBV7-2 and TRBJ1-5; D not certain. CDR1 SGHTA and CDR2 FQGNSA come from the germline V gene. The CDR3 covers 13 residues. The V gene lost 1 base and the J gene lost 5 bases, with 6 bases spanning the gap. The CDR3 DNA follows: TGTGCCAGCAGCTTAGGGGCGGATCAGCCCCAGCATTTT. It is translated as CASSLGADQPQHF.

The chain is built from TRBV7-2 and TRBJ2-3; no clear D. This CDR3 spans 15 amino acids. Germline CDR1 is SGHTA and CDR2 is FQGNSA. V was cut by 2 bases and J by 3 bases, with 12 bases left in between. In DNA form, the CDR3 reads TGTGCCAGCAGCTTAATGGGCCCTGGTACAGATACGCAGTATTTT. Its protein is CASSLMGPGTDTQYF.

The chain uses TRBV7-2 and TRBJ2-7; weak D call: TRBD1 (5 bases). The CDR3 is 14 amino acids. Germline V lookup: CDR1 SGHTA, CDR2 FQGNSA. Trimming cost V 5 bases and J 2 bases, with 13 bases left between them. Here the CDR3 DNA reads TGTGCCAGCAGCCCGTGGGGCACACCCTACGAGCAGTACTTC. Protein product: CASSPWGTPYEQYF.

The gene calls are TRBV5-1 and TRBJ1-1, with D possibly matching TRBD1 (5 bases). Trimming cost V 0 bases and J 6 bases, with 12 bases left between them. CDR1 is SGHRS, CDR2 YFSETQ, per germline. The CDR3 is 14 residues long. The CDR3: CASSLGQSSSEAFF. In nucleotides, the CDR3 is TGCGCCAGCAGCTTGGGACAGAGTTCATCTGAAGCTTTCTTT.

On this clone: This CDR3 is also generated by other DNA sequences in the sample. This sequence joins TRBV18 and TRBJ2-7; D possibly corresponds to TRBD2 (5 bases). Germline V lookup: CDR1 KGHSH, CDR2 LQKENI. The CDR3 consists of 15 residues. Trimming stripped 2 bases from V and 0 bases from J, with 11 bases between. In DNA form, the CDR3 reads TGTGCCAGCTCACCAGGAGTCGCGGGCTCCTACGAGCAGTACTTC. Its translation: CASSPGVAGSYEQYF.